This T cell receptor (beta chain) is from a study of cytomegalovirus exposure and HLA in healthy donors. Study-wide results and limits: With further analysis later on, most CMV-associated TCR beta chains appeared HLA-restricted.

The V and J ends lost 2 bases and 1 base respectively, with 16 bases between them. Germline V gene lookup returns CDR1 MDHEN and CDR2 SYDVKM. This CDR3 is 17 amino acids long. PCR amplification relied on 60 Vbeta primers (plus 13 Jbeta primers). Profiling relied on immunoSEQ multiplex PCR, and the TCRdb table lists in-frame clones only, not all of them. The listing contains tens of thousands of clones. Concerning this clone itself: The target antigen is unknown.

Specimen: PBMCs. This clonotype originated in a female donor in good health and CMV-seropositive. V is TRBV28 and J is TRBJ2-3, with D possibly TRBD1 on 7 matching bases. CDR3 sequence (DNA): TGTGCCAGCAGTTTAGGGGCAGGGGGGACCGGCACAGATACGCAGTATTTT. Amino acids: CASSLGAGGTGTDTQYF. The whole variable domain, remainder taken from reference TRBV28 and TRBJ2-3, is DVKVTQSSRYLVKRTGEKVFLECVQDMDHENMFWYRQDPGLGLRLIYFSYDVKMKEKGDIPEGYSVSREKKERFSLILESASTNQTSMYLCASSLGAGGTGTDTQYFGPGTRLTVL.